What follows describes a single T cell receptor (beta chain). The target antigen is unknown. The CDR3 has 16 amino acids. Looked up from germline, CDR1 is SGHNT and CDR2 is YYREEE (reference sequence). V shed 0 bases, J shed 6 bases, and the junction held 8 bases outside the gene matches. Sequenced by immunoSEQ multiplex PCR; TCRdb stores in-frame clones only, minus some. The sample consists of over 1.5 million clones, approximately 98% of them appearing once. This entry comes from a study of shared clonotypes between healthy human individuals. On the study more broadly: Donor composition was a couple of women and a few men, aged 18 to 49.

General study findings and limits: The four-donor shared clonotypes exceeded non-shared clonotypes in generation probability, with non-shared ones scoring lower. Memory subsets generally showed smaller estimated richness than naive subsets did.

This TCR came from a man aged 30-40 years in good health. Sequenced sample: naive CD4+ T cells sorted from blood. The subset here: CD45RA+ positively selected. This rearrangement joins TRBV5-4 to TRBJ2-2; TRBD2 matches 7 bases. The chain's CDR3 is CASSLEVTSLAGELFF. CDR3 DNA sequence: TGTGCCAGCAGCTTGGAAGTGACTAGCCTGGCCGGGGAGCTGTTTTTT.